This T cell receptor beta chain derives from a study of identical twins (dated by TCRdb to 2016 to 2018). For the study in its entirety: TCR alpha and beta repertoires from monozygotic twins, unrelated adults of various ages and cord blood were deep-sequenced to test whether fetal clonotypes persist. To rule out contamination, replicate twin experiments were performed at different times with different library preparation protocols. Findings and caveats that apply to the study as a whole: Because the same donors could not be followed over many years, conclusions were based on cross-sectional statistical analysis. Invariant T cells such as MAIT and iNKT could partly confound zero-insertion analyses, although diverse VJ usage argued against such confounding for most clonotypes. A weaker excess of twin sharing was found in beta out-of-frame sequences because the signal-to-noise ratio was lowered by fewer shared sequences. Out-of-frame TCR alpha sharing in monozygotic twins was systematically underestimated by recombination models, whereas sharing between unrelated individuals was in agreement with the recombination models. Compared with coincidental sharing between unrelated individuals, an excess of low generation-probability sequences was observed among out-of-frame TCR alpha sequences shared between twins. Abundant cord blood beta clonotypes had fewer insertions, young adult naive repertoires showed a similar but weaker trend, and memory repertoires showed no such trend.

Receptor amplification or capture employed 5' RACE. Sequencer: Illumina HiSeq 2000. Template switching added a universal primer binding site, and the final cDNA carried a unique molecular identifier that allowed TCR cDNA molecules to be counted accurately. Specific primers in the conserved constant-segment region were used to synthesize first-strand cDNA for the TCR alpha and beta chains. To control for contamination, every cDNA library was double barcoded, receiving both a SMART-Mk sample barcode and Illumina barcodes. TruSeq adapter sequences and Illumina sample barcodes were added in two successive PCR steps. The TCR alpha and beta cDNA libraries were sequenced on the Illumina HiSeq platform using custom primers. Concerning the study's data processing: Raw reads were processed with MiGEC to extract unique molecular identifiers, and MiXCR was used to determine CDR3 positions. For each individual, recombination models were inferred using an EM algorithm with the repgenHMM and IGoR tools. Shared clonotypes were analyzed with the tcR package in R, and sharing was normalized by the product of cloneset sizes. To study raw recombination without the effects of thymic and clonal selection, out-of-frame nonproductive sequences were analyzed. The public reads were run again by TCRdb, first through fastp at Q25 and then through MiXCR, and only productive beta chains were kept. Under each unique CDR3 protein, matching rows form one entry showing the most common genes and DNA. The V and J calls and clone size are TCRdb's, not the authors'. In this sample the table shows some 500,000 distinct CDR3 sequences, just under 10% of which occur a single time. The top ten constitute 3% of the sample.

Only healthy Caucasian donors were included. Three pairs of female monozygotic twins, all aged roughly 18 to 29 years, made up the twin cohort. Peripheral blood mononuclear cells were used as the source from which RNA for TCR libraries was isolated. Note on this clonotype: It has no known antigen specificity. Base qualities are not at hand, and no much larger clone is one base apart.

In the germline V gene (reference sequence), CDR1 corresponds to DFQATT and CDR2 to SNEGSKA. Spanning cysteine to phenylalanine, the CDR3 consists of 13 amino acids. Of the read, only the CDR3 DNA is kept; its 39 bases are in frame from base 1. V drops 0 bases and J drops 0 bases, leaving 4 bases in between. Another study also made use of these data, one on yellow fever vaccine responses in identical twins. The second source states: The authors reported that the T cell response to vaccination in identical twins appeared partly convergent and partly personalized. Focusing on identical twins, the study followed the T cell clones that responded to the vaccine, and did so with precision.

The rearranged segments are TRBV20-1 and TRBJ2-3; the D gene lacks a confident call. This sequence originates from a woman between 18 and 29 years old in good health. The sequenced sample was PBMCs. CDR3 loop: CSARDLSTDTQYF. The nucleotides are TGCAGTGCTAGAGATCTTAGCACAGATACGCAGTATTTT.